The present T cell receptor beta chain was sequenced within a study of response to subunit inactivated influenza vaccine. Study-level points and caveats: Authors suggested seasonal influenza vaccinations each recruit few new T cells.

Each CDR3 protein gets one entry after TCRdb re-called the RT-PCR reads with MiXCR. The repertoire holds about 700,000 distinct CDR3 sequences, around 13% seen once, with around 7% in the top ten. This clonotype was seen only a few times. Its target is not known. The source is a man in his fifties who received an inactivated influenza vaccine. The material sequenced was PBMCs from blood, taken around 15 days before vaccination.

The CDR3 DNA sequence: TGTGCCACCAGTGATTCTGGCAGGAATCAGCCCCAGCATTTT. Protein sequence: CATSDSGRNQPQHF. This chain links TRBV24-1 with TRBJ1-5; D unresolved. Germline V gene data show CDR1 as KGHDR and CDR2 as SFDVKD. V lost 2 bases and J 4 bases, leaving 8 bases between the germline ends. This CDR3 contains 14 residues.